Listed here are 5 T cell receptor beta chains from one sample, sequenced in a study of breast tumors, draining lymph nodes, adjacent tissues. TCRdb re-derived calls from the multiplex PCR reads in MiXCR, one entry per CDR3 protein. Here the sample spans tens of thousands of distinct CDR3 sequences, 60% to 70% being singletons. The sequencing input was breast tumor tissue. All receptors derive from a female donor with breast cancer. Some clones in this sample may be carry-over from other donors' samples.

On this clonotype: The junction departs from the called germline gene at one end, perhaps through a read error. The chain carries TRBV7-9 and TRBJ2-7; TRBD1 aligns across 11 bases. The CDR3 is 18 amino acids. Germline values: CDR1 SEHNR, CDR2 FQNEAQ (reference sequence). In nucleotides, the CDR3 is TGTGCCACCAGCAGTCCGGGACAGGGGGTCCGATACTCCTACGAGCAGTACTTC. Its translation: CATSSPGQGVRYSYEQYF. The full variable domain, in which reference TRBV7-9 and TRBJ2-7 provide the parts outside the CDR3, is DTGVSQNPRHKITKRGQNVTFRCDPISEHNRLYWYRQTLGQGPEFLTYFQNEAQLEKSRLLSDRFSAERPKGSFSTLEIQRTEQGDSAMYLCATSSPGQGVRYSYEQYFGPGTRLTVT.

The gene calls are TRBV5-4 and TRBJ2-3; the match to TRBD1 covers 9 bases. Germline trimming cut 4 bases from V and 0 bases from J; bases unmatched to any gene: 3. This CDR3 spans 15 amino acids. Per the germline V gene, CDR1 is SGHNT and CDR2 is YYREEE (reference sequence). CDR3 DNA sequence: TGTGCCAGCAGCATCGGACAGGGGAGCACAGATACGCAGTATTTT. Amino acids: CASSIGQGSTDTQYF.

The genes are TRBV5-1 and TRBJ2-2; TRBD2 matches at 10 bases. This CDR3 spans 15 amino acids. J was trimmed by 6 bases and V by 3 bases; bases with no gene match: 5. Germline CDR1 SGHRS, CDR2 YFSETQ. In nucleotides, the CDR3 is TGCGCCAGCAGCTCTAGCGGGAGAGGCCCCGGGGAGCTGTTTTTT. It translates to CASSSSGRGPGELFF.

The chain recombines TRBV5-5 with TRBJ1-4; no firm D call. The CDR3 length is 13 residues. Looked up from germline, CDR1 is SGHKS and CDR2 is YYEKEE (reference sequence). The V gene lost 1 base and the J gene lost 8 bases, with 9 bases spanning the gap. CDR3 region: CASSLTGREKLFF. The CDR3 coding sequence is TGTGCCAGCAGCTTGACTGGCCGGGAAAAACTGTTTTTT.

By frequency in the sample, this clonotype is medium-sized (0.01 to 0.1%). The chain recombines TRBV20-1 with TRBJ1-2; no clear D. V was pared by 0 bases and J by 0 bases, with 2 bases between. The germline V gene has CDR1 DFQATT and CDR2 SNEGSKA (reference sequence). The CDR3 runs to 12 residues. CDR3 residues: CSARDTNYGYTF. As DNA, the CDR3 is TGCAGTGCTAGAGATACTAACTATGGCTACACCTTC.